A single sample is the source of the 21 T cell receptor beta chains below, sequenced in a study of blood T cell repertoires in COVID-19. Here immunoSEQ multiplex PCR was the method, and the copy in TCRdb shows in-frame clones only, minus some. Counted here are around 320,000 clones, under 90% occurring once; the ten biggest clones make up roughly 2.9%. Sequencing input: PBMCs or T cells enriched from blood (not recorded which). Receptor source: a woman aged 50 to 65 who had been exposed to COVID-19.

The rearrangement uses TRBV7-9 and TRBJ2-1; TRBD2 matches at 13 bases. This CDR3 comprises 17 residues. Unmatched junction bases numbered 10, after V lost 3 bases and J lost 8 bases. Germline V gene lookup returns CDR1 SEHNR and CDR2 FQNEAQ (reference sequence). The CDR3 bases are TGTGCCAGCAGCTTTGTCTCGGGACTAGCGGGGATATATGAGCAGTTCTTC. Its translation: CASSFVSGLAGIYEQFF.

The genes are TRBV6-5 and TRBJ2-7; TRBD2 agrees at 9 bases. The CDR3 consists of 15 residues. V lost 5 bases and J lost 3; bases outside the gene matches: 8. Germline V lookup: CDR1 MNHEY, CDR2 SVGAGI. The CDR3 coding sequence is TGTGCCAGCAGTCTTAGCGGGGGTGATGGCTACGAGCAGTACTTC. It translates to CASSLSGGDGYEQYF.

The genes are TRBV11-3 and TRBJ2-3, with D uncertain. Germline V gives CDR1 SGHNT, CDR2 YENEEA. The germline V and J ends were trimmed by 0 bases and 0 bases, with 10 bases remaining between them. This CDR3 has 16 amino acids. The CDR3 loop is CASSLELLYSTDTQYF. In DNA, the CDR3 is TGTGCCAGCAGCTTAGAATTACTCTATAGCACAGATACGCAGTATTTT.

CDR3 protein: CSVEDRGLARETQYF. As DNA, the CDR3 is TGCAGCGTTGAAGACAGGGGACTAGCAAGAGAGACCCAGTACTTC. The rearrangement joins TRBV29-1 to TRBJ2-5, with 9 bases fitting TRBD2. This CDR3 has 15 amino acids. V lost 0 bases and J lost 4; bases outside the gene matches: 6. Germline lookup yields CDR1 SQVTM and CDR2 ANQGSEA.

The chain employs TRBV10-3 and TRBJ2-7, with D tentatively TRBD1 (6 bases). From germline, CDR1 is ENHRY and CDR2 SYGVKD. The CDR3 spans 13 residues. V was trimmed by 2 bases and J by 2 bases, leaving 7 bases between them. The CDR3 spells CAISEGQPYEQYF. The DNA for the CDR3 is TGTGCCATCAGTGAGGGACAGCCCTACGAGCAGTACTTC.

The rearrangement links TRBV28 to TRBJ1-1; D might be TRBD1 (5 bases). Germline lookup yields CDR1 MDHEN and CDR2 SYDVKM. The CDR3 is made up of 13 amino acids. V was shortened by 10 bases and J by 8 bases, with 20 bases between the two germline ends. The CDR3 loop is CATYLGGYGEAFF. CDR3 sequence (DNA): TGTGCCACCTACCTGGGGGGGTATGGGGAAGCTTTCTTT.

The chain employs TRBV19 and TRBJ2-2; 9 nucleotides line up with TRBD2. This CDR3 is built from 17 residues. V gave up 1 base and J gave up 2 bases; unmatched junction bases: 5. CDR1 LNHDA and CDR2 SQIVND come from the germline V gene (reference sequence). CDR3 DNA sequence: TGTGCCAGTAGTATAGTCCTAGCGGGGCTAAACACCGGGGAGCTGTTTTTT. Amino acid sequence: CASSIVLAGLNTGELFF.

This clone was counted a single time. The CDR3 is CASSLAGGFSLGLDSPLHF. The DNA for the CDR3 is TGCGCCAGCAGCTTGGCGGGCGGGTTCTCCTTGGGATTGGATTCACCCCTCCACTTT. The chain uses TRBV5-1 and TRBJ1-6; D unclear. Trimming took 0 bases from V and 8 from J, leaving 24 bases between them. The germline CDR1 and CDR2 sequences are SGHRS and YFSETQ. The CDR3 contains 19 residues.

This chain connects TRBV9 to TRBJ1-2; 8 nucleotides align to TRBD1. CDR3 length equals 15 residues. V lost 3 bases and J lost 4; bases outside the gene matches: 8. Germline V gene sequence: CDR1 SGDLS, CDR2 YYNGEE. The CDR3 here is CASSASGGAGYGYTF. The DNA for the CDR3 is TGTGCCAGCAGCGCGTCAGGGGGCGCGGGCTATGGCTACACCTTC.

The gene calls are TRBV4-1 and TRBJ1-1, with D perhaps matching TRBD1 (5 bases). There are 15 residues in the CDR3. Germline CDR1 MGHRA, CDR2 YSYEKL. Deletions cut 3 bases from V and 0 bases from J, with 11 bases between. This CDR3 reads CASSHDGAVNTEAFF. CDR3 nucleotides: TGCGCCAGCAGCCACGATGGGGCAGTGAACACTGAAGCTTTCTTT.

The table lists this clone with a few counts. This chain uses TRBV2 with TRBJ1-3; 8 bases map to TRBD1. This CDR3 spans 17 amino acids. Germline CDR1 and CDR2: SNHLY and FYNNEI. V was clipped by 6 bases and J by 0 bases; unmatched bases: 10. This chain's CDR3 is CASRRPGQASSGNTIYF. Written as DNA, the CDR3 is TGTGCCAGCAGAAGACCGGGACAGGCTAGCTCTGGAAACACCATATATTTT.

The CDR3 loop reads CASTLFGTGRFMEQYF. The CDR3 DNA reads as TGTGCCAGCACGTTATTTGGGACAGGCCGATTTATGGAGCAGTACTTC. The gene calls are TRBV5-5 and TRBJ2-7, with 8 nucleotides matching TRBD1. The germline gives CDR1 SGHKS, CDR2 YYEKEE (reference sequence). The junction had 18 bases not matched to a gene; V was cut back by 6 bases and J by 7 bases. This CDR3 has 16 amino acids.

In nucleotides, the CDR3 is TGTGCCAGCAGCTCCGGGGGACAGGGAATGAACACTGAAGCTTTCTTT. Translation: CASSSGGQGMNTEAFF. This chain connects TRBV7-9 to TRBJ1-1; 9 positions agree with TRBD1. The CDR3 totals 16 residues. Germline V CDR1 and CDR2: SEHNR, FQNEAQ (reference sequence). The V segment lost 4 bases and the J segment 0 bases; nucleotides outside the gene matches: 6.

The gene calls are TRBV2 and TRBJ1-1; D is possibly TRBD1 (5 bases). The CDR3 totals 14 residues. Germline lookup yields CDR1 SNHLY and CDR2 FYNNEI. With 7 bases removed from V and 7 bases from J, the gap between germline ends came to 19 bases. CDR3 sequence reads: CASNPSPDRDEAFF. In DNA form, the CDR3 reads TGTGCCAGCAATCCATCCCCCGACAGAGATGAAGCTTTCTTT. The variable domain in full, with the rest retrieved from reference TRBV2 and TRBJ1-1, is EPEVTQTPSHQVTQMGQEVILRCVPISNHLYFYWYRQILGQKVEFLVSFYNNEISEKSEIFDDQFSVERPDGSNFTLKIRSTKLEDSAMYFCASNPSPDRDEAFFGQGTRLTVV.

This rearrangement joins TRBV6-1 to TRBJ2-1; TRBD1 matches at 9 bases. Germline CDR1 reads MNHNS; CDR2 reads SASEGT. The CDR3 has 16 residues. Unmatched junction bases numbered 4, after V lost 2 bases and J lost 2 bases. CDR3 residues: CASSEYGTGPYNEQFF. The CDR3 bases are TGTGCCAGCAGTGAATACGGGACAGGGCCCTACAATGAGCAGTTCTTC.

The genes are TRBV28 and TRBJ2-3; TRBD2 is a possible D gene (6 bases). The ends were cut back, 6 bases at V and 4 bases at J, with 26 bases in the middle. CDR1 is MDHEN, CDR2 SYDVKM, per germline. The CDR3 totals 18 residues. CDR3 sequence reads: CASRPAYVSGDYSDTQYF. In DNA, the CDR3 is TGTGCCAGCAGGCCAGCTTATGTTAGCGGTGATTATTCAGATACGCAGTATTTT.

The J gene is TRBJ2-5, the V gene TRBV6-5, with D tentatively TRBD2 (7 bases). V was cut by 2 bases and J by 0 bases, with 13 bases left in between. The CDR3 is 16 residues long. Germline values: CDR1 MNHEY, CDR2 SVGAGI. Here the CDR3 reads CASSYMGRGYQETQYF. The CDR3, as DNA: TGTGCCAGCAGTTACATGGGGAGGGGGTACCAAGAGACCCAGTACTTC.

The rearrangement links TRBV29-1 to TRBJ2-2; 7 bases align to TRBD2. From germline, CDR1 is SQVTM and CDR2 ANQGSEA. V lost 6 bases, J lost 3 bases, and 10 bases stayed unmatched. This CDR3 contains 15 residues. The chain's CDR3 is CSVRERGGDTGELFF. CDR3 coding DNA: TGCAGCGTCCGGGAGCGGGGAGGGGACACCGGGGAGCTGTTTTTT.

The rearrangement links TRBV15 to TRBJ1-4; no definite D call. V was shortened by 1 base and J by 4 bases, with 10 bases between the two germline ends. CDR3 length: 15 residues. From germline, CDR1 is LNHNV and CDR2 YYDKDF (reference sequence). The CDR3 loop reads CATSRVTGYNEKLFF. In DNA form, the CDR3 reads TGTGCCACCAGCAGAGTTACCGGGTATAATGAAAAACTGTTTTTT.

The chain carries TRBV3-1 (or the pseudogene TRBV3-2) and TRBJ2-4; 9 positions match TRBD2. With V trimmed by 2 bases and J by 2 bases, 4 bases remained unmatched. CDR1 and CDR2 from the germline V gene are LGHDT and YNNKEL (reference sequence). This CDR3 is 16 amino acids long. DNA of the CDR3: TGTGCCAGCAGCCAACTAGCGGGGACAACCAAAAACATTCAGTACTTC. Amino acids: CASSQLAGTTKNIQYF.

The chain is built from TRBV7-2 and TRBJ1-5; no reliable D call. Trimming shortened V by 6 bases and J by 0 bases, and 12 bases separated the two germline ends. Per the germline V gene, CDR1 is SGHTA and CDR2 is FQGNSA. This CDR3 comprises 15 residues. The CDR3 here is CASSKSVNSNQPQHF. The DNA for the CDR3 is TGTGCCAGCAGTAAATCAGTTAATAGCAATCAGCCCCAGCATTTT.